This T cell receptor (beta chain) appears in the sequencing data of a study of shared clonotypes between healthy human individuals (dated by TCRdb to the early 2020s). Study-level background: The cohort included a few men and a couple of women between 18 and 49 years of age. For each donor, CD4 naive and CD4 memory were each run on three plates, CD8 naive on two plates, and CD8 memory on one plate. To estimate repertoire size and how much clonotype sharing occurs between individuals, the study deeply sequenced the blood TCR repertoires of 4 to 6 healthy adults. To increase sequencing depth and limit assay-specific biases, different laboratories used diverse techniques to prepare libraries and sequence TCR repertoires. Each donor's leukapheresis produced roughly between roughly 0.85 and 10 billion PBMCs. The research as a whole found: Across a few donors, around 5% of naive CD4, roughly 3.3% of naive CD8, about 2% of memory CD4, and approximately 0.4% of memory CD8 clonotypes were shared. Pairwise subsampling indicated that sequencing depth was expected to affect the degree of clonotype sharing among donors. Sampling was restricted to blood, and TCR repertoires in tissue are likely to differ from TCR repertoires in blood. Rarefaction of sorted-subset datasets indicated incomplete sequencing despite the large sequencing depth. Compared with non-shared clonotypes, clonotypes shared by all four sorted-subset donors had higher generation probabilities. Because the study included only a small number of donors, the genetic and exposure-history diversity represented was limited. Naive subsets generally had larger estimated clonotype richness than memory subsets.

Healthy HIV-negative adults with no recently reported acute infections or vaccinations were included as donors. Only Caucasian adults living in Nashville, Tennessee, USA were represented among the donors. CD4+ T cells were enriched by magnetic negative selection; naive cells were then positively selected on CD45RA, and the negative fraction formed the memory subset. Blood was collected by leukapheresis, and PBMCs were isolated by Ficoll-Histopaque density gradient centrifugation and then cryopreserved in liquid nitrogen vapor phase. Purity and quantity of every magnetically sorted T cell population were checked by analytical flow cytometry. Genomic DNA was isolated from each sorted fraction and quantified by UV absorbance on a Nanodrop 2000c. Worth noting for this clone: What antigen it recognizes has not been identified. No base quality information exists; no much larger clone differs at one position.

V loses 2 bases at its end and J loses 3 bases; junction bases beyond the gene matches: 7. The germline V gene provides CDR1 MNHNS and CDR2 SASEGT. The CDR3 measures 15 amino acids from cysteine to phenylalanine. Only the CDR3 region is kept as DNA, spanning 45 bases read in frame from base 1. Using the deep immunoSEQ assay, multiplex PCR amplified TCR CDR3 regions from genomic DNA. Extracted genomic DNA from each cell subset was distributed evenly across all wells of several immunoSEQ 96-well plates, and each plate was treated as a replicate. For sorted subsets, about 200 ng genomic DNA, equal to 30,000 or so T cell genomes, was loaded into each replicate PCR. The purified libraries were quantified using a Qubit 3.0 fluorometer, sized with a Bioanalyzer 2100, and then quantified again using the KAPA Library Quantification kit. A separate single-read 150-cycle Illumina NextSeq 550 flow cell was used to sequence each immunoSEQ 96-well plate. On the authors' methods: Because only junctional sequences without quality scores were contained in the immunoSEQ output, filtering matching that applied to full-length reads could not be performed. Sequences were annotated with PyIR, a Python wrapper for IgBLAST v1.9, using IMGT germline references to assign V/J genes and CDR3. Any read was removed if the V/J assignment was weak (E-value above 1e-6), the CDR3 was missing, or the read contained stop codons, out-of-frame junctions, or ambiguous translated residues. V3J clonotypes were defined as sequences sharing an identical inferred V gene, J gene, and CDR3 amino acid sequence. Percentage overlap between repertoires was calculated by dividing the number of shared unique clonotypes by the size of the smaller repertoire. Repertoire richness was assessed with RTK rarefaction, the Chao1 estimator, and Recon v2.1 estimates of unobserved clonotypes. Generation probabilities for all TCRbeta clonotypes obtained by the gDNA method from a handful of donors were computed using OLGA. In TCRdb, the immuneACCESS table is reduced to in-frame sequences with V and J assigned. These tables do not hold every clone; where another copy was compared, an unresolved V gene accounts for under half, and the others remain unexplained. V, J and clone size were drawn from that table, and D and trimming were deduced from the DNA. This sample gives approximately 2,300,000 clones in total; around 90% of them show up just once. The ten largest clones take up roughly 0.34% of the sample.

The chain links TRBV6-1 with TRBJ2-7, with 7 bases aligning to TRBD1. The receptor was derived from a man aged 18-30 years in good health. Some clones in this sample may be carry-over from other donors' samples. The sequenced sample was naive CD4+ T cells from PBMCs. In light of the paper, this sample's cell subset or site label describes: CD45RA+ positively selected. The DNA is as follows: TGTGCCAGCAGTGAACCAGGGGGTGGCCTCTACGAGCAGTACTTC. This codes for CASSEPGGGLYEQYF.